The T cell receptor beta chain described here comes from a study of siplizumab effects on memory and regulatory T cells. V lost 2 bases, J lost 1 base, and 12 bases lay in between. The CDR3 runs to 15 residues. CDR1 and CDR2 (germline): MGHDK, SYGVNS. The method was immunoSEQ multiplex PCR; TCRdb's version includes in-frame clones alone and lacks a portion of them. The sample consists of about 40,000 clones, about 90% of them appearing once. Sequenced: naive CD4+ T cells sorted from blood. V gene TRBV25-1 combines with J gene TRBJ2-7; TRBD2 might be the D (6 bases). The source is a human donor in good health. The CDR3: CASSESGFWSYEQYF. Here the CDR3 DNA reads TGTGCCAGCAGTGAAAGCGGGTTCTGGTCCTACGAGCAGTACTTC.